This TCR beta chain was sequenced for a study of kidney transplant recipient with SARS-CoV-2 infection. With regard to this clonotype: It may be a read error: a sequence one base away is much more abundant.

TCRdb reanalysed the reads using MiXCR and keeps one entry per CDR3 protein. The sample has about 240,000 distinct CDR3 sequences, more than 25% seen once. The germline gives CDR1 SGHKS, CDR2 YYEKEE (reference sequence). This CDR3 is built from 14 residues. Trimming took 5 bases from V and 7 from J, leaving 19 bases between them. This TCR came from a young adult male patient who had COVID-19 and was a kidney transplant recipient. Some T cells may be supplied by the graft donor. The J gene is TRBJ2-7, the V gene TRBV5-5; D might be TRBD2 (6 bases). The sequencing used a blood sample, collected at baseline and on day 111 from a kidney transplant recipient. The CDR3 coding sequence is TGTGCCAGCAGGGGCCCGGTGGCAGGAGGGGAGCAGTACTTC. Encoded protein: CASRGPVAGGEQYF.